Listed here are 22 T cell receptor beta chains from one sample, sequenced in a study of cytomegalovirus exposure and HLA in healthy donors. Researchers ran the PCR with 60 Vbeta and 13 Jbeta primers. Sequencing used immunoSEQ multiplex PCR; TCRdb keeps in-frame clones, though not all of them. The table lists approximately 90,000 clones, about 74% of them singletons. Sequencing was carried out using PBMCs. Receptor source: a young man in good health and CMV-seronegative.

The J gene is TRBJ1-3, the V gene TRBV4-2; D perhaps matches TRBD1 (6 bases). This CDR3 comprises 17 residues. Germline V CDR1 and CDR2: LGHNA, YNFKEQ. V lost 0 bases and J lost 0, with 12 bases in between. DNA for the CDR3: TGTGCCAGCAGCCAAGAGGGGGGGGCCTCCTCTGGAAACACCATATATTTT. Its protein is CASSQEGGASSGNTIYF.

The chain couples TRBV2 to TRBJ2-5; 9 bases match TRBD1. The CDR3 extends over 13 amino acids. Germline V gives CDR1 SNHLY, CDR2 FYNNEI. Losses at the gene ends were 7 bases for V and 1 base for J; bases not matched to a gene: 1. The CDR3 sequence: CASMTGGQETQYF. The CDR3 DNA reads as TGTGCCAGCATGACAGGGGGCCAAGAGACCCAGTACTTC.

The genes are TRBV6-5 and TRBJ2-5, with D unclear. Germline loops: CDR1 MNHEY, CDR2 SVGAGI. V was cut by 6 bases and J by 7 bases, with 9 bases left in between. CDR3 size: 11 residues. The CDR3 loop reads CASRSEATQYF. CDR3 coding DNA: TGTGCCAGCAGGTCTGAAGCGACCCAGTACTTC.

The rearrangement links TRBV4-1 to TRBJ2-5; TRBD2 agrees at 9 bases. The trim removed 4 bases at V and 5 bases at J, leaving 11 bases unmatched. Germline V gene lookup returns CDR1 MGHRA and CDR2 YSYEKL. The CDR3 spans 16 residues. In DNA form, the CDR3 reads TGCGCCAGCAGCCGGGACAGCGGGGGGTCCTTGGAGACCCAGTACTTC. As protein: CASSRDSGGSLETQYF.

The rearrangement joins TRBV19 to TRBJ1-5; TRBD1 agrees at 7 bases. CDR1 LNHDA and CDR2 SQIVND come from the germline V gene (reference sequence). After removal of 7 bases from V and 5 bases from J, the junction contained 5 bases not matched to a gene. The CDR3 loop spans 13 amino acids. The CDR3 loop reads CASIPGGDQPQHF. The CDR3 nucleotides are TGTGCCAGTATCCCAGGGGGAGATCAGCCCCAGCATTTT.

DNA for the CDR3: TGCGCCAGCAGCTTGCATTTACCCGGGACAGGCGCCTACAATGAGCAGTTCTTC. Its translation: CASSLHLPGTGAYNEQFF. The V and J genes are TRBV5-1 and TRBJ2-1; 8 bases are shared with TRBD1. Per the germline V gene, CDR1 is SGHRS and CDR2 is YFSETQ. With V trimmed by 1 base and J by 2 bases, 11 bases remained unmatched. This CDR3 is built from 18 residues. Drawing the rest from reference TRBV5-1 and TRBJ2-1, the complete variable domain is KAGVTQTPRYLIKTRGQQVTLSCSPISGHRSVSWYQQTPGQGLQFLFEYFSETQRNKGNFPGRFSGRQFSNSRSEMNVSTLELGDSALYLCASSLHLPGTGAYNEQFFGPGTRLTVL.

This clone was counted once. The CDR3: CASRAGQGVDSPLHF. In DNA, the CDR3 is TGTGCCAGCAGGGCGGGGCAGGGAGTAGATTCACCCCTCCACTTT. The rearrangement links TRBV2 to TRBJ1-6, with D possibly being TRBD1 (5 bases). CDR1 and CDR2 (germline): SNHLY, FYNNEI. The ends were cut back, 6 bases at V and 8 bases at J, with 17 bases in the middle. The CDR3 length is 15 residues. Full variable domain (remainder filled in from reference TRBV2 and TRBJ1-6): EPEVTQTPSHQVTQMGQEVILRCVPISNHLYFYWYRQILGQKVEFLVSFYNNEISEKSEIFDDQFSVERPDGSNFTLKIRSTKLEDSAMYFCASRAGQGVDSPLHFGNGTRLTVT.

The chain recombines TRBV6-5 with TRBJ2-7; 7 positions agree with TRBD2. Unmatched junction bases numbered 17, after V lost 7 bases and J lost 8 bases. CDR1 MNHEY and CDR2 SVGAGI come from the germline V gene. The CDR3 is 15 residues long. CDR3 coding DNA: TGTGCCAGCAACCCCAGCGGGACTGCCGTGAGAAAGCAGTACTTC. Amino acids: CASNPSGTAVRKQYF.

V and J are TRBV4-1 and TRBJ2-1; perhaps TRBD2 as D (6 bases). The CDR3 extends over 14 amino acids. CDR1 and CDR2 (germline): MGHRA, YSYEKL. Trimming left V 3 bases short and J 12 bases short, with 18 bases between. Here the CDR3 DNA reads TGCGCCAGCAGCCAGACGGTCGTTCGGGACTCGCAGTTCTTC. This translates into CASSQTVVRDSQFF.

The chain carries TRBV27 and TRBJ2-3; tentatively, D is TRBD2 (7 bases). Germline-derived CDR1 and CDR2 are MNHEY and SMNVEV (reference sequence). The CDR3 contains 15 residues. V was clipped by 7 bases and J by 1 base, with 15 bases between them. The CDR3 loop is CASNSGGGGTDTQYF. The DNA for the CDR3 is TGTGCCAGCAACTCGGGGGGCGGGGGCACAGATACGCAGTATTTT.

This clone was seen only a few times. Other nucleotide sequences in the sample specify the same CDR3. V gene TRBV18 combines with J gene TRBJ2-7, with a tentative D call TRBD1 (6 bases). Per the germline V gene, CDR1 is KGHSH and CDR2 is LQKENI. The CDR3 is made up of 15 amino acids. With 6 bases removed from V and 0 bases from J, the gap between germline ends came to 15 bases. CDR3 nucleotide sequence: TGTGCCAGCTCTCAGGGGCAGACGAGCTCCTACGAGCAGTACTTC. Translating gives CASSQGQTSSYEQYF.

The rearrangement joins TRBV4-2 to TRBJ2-7; TRBD1 matches 7 bases. Unmatched junction bases numbered 5, after V lost 0 bases and J lost 0 bases. Germline lookup yields CDR1 LGHNA and CDR2 YNFKEQ. The CDR3 totals 16 residues. In DNA, the CDR3 is TGTGCCAGCAGCCAAGAGGGGTGGGACAGCTCCTACGAGCAGTACTTC. This translates into CASSQEGWDSSYEQYF.

This clone was seen only a few times. This sequence joins TRBV18 and TRBJ1-2; D is ambiguous. CDR1 and CDR2 (germline): KGHSH, LQKENI. This CDR3 comprises 15 residues. V gave up 0 bases and J gave up 4 bases, with 12 bases separating them. The CDR3 nucleotides are TGTGCCAGCTCACCACCGCAGGCCTCCCTCTATGGCTACACCTTC. Its protein is CASSPPQASLYGYTF.

In the case of this clone: One junction end does not reproduce the germline sequence, and a read error may be involved. V gene TRBV7-9 combines with J gene TRBJ1-4; 7 bases agree with TRBD1. Germline CDR1 is SEHNR and CDR2 is FQNEAQ (reference sequence). This CDR3 contains 16 residues. The CDR3 sequence is CSSSLLSDRVREKLFF. In DNA, the CDR3 is TGTTCCAGCAGCTTACTCTCTGACAGGGTTCGTGAAAAACTGTTTTTT.

DNA for the CDR3: TGTGCCAGCAGCCAAGGACTTTACGAGCAGTACTTC. This sequence encodes CASSQGLYEQYF. The chain couples TRBV14 to TRBJ2-7; no definite D call. The CDR3 runs to 12 residues. CDR1 and CDR2 from the germline V gene are SGHDN and FVKESK. V was trimmed by 1 base and J by 4 bases, leaving 5 bases between them.

This clone was observed a few times. Its ends do not fully match the called genes, so a read error is possible. This chain uses TRBV2 with TRBJ2-7; D is unresolved. The CDR3 length is 13 residues. Looked up from germline, CDR1 is SNHLY and CDR2 is FYNNEI. As DNA, the CDR3 is TGTGCCAGCATTGAAGGACGGGTTGCTGCGCAGTACTTC. Translation: CASIEGRVAAQYF.

The chain uses TRBV5-1 and TRBJ1-1; no clear D. The V gene's germline CDR1 is SGHRS and CDR2 YFSETQ. The CDR3 is made up of 14 amino acids. The ends were cut back, 4 bases at V and 0 bases at J, with 10 bases in the middle. The CDR3, as DNA: TGCGCCAGCAGCCCGAGGATTTTGAACACTGAAGCTTTCTTT. This translates into CASSPRILNTEAFF.

The J gene is TRBJ1-3, the V gene TRBV9; TRBD1 might be the D (6 bases). Germline V gives CDR1 SGDLS, CDR2 YYNGEE. V shed 0 bases and J shed 4 bases, with 11 bases lying between them. CDR3 length equals 15 residues. Here the CDR3 reads CASSVVGGAGNTIYF. CDR3 nucleotides: TGTGCCAGCAGCGTAGTAGGGGGTGCAGGAAACACCATATATTTT.

V is TRBV19 and J is TRBJ2-7; D remains ambiguous. In germline, CDR1 is LNHDA, CDR2 SQIVND (reference sequence). The ends were cut back, 1 base at V and 0 bases at J, with 4 bases in the middle. This CDR3 contains 13 residues. CDR3 bases: TGTGCCAGTAGTATAGGCAGCTCCTACGAGCAGTACTTC. The encoded protein is CASSIGSSYEQYF.

The CDR3 sequence is CSVGVSGQNYGYTF. The CDR3 DNA is TGCAGCGTTGGAGTTTCGGGACAGAACTATGGCTACACCTTC. The chain joins TRBV29-1 to TRBJ1-2; 7 nucleotides line up with TRBD1. V lost 4 bases and J lost 2; bases outside the gene matches: 7. CDR3 length: 14 residues. Germline V gives CDR1 SQVTM, CDR2 ANQGSEA.

Here the CDR3 DNA reads TGTGCCAGCAGGGAACACAGCGGGAGGGTCAATGAGCAGTTCTTC. As protein: CASREHSGRVNEQFF. The chain recombines TRBV28 with TRBJ2-1, with 10 nucleotides matching TRBD2. The CDR3 loop spans 15 amino acids. V gave up 6 bases and J gave up 6 bases; unmatched junction bases: 8. Germline values: CDR1 MDHEN, CDR2 SYDVKM.

The rearrangement uses TRBV4-3 and TRBJ2-5, with D hard to call. Germline assignment: CDR1 LGHNA and CDR2 YSLEER. The CDR3 is 15 amino acids. V lost 0 bases and J lost 0, with 8 bases in between. CDR3 DNA: TGCGCCAGCAGCCAAGATTTTACAGACCAAGAGACCCAGTACTTC. Protein sequence: CASSQDFTDQETQYF.